The 20 T cell receptor beta chains presented below share a single source sample, sequenced in a study of blood T cell repertoires in COVID-19. Measured with immunoSEQ multiplex PCR; TCRdb has only the in-frame clones, and not every one. The sample yields under 250,000 clones, about 91% seen once. The sequencing sample was made of peripheral blood. Every receptor here comes from a man aged 25-40 years with acute or convalescent COVID-19.

The chain couples TRBV2 to TRBJ2-2; 8 nucleotides line up with TRBD2. The junction had 5 bases not matched to a gene; V was cut back by 8 bases and J by 3 bases. CDR3 length: 14 residues. CDR1 and CDR2 from the germline V gene are SNHLY and FYNNEI. CDR3 sequence (DNA): TGTGCCAGCTTGCTAGCGGGTCACACCGGGGAGCTGTTTTTT. Its protein product is CASLLAGHTGELFF.

This chain links TRBV27 with TRBJ2-3; a weak D match, TRBD2 (5 bases). Trimming took off 6 bases at V and 1 base at J, with 11 bases between the two ends. From germline, CDR1 is MNHEY and CDR2 SMNVEV (reference sequence). This CDR3 is built from 14 residues. The CDR3 nucleotides are TGTGCCAGCAGGGGAGACGGAGGCACAGATACGCAGTATTTT. This translates into CASRGDGGTDTQYF.

The chain carries TRBV30 and TRBJ2-7; 11 bases are a match to TRBD2. V lost 5 bases, J lost 4 bases, and 7 bases stayed unmatched. The germline V gene has CDR1 GTSNPN and CDR2 SVGIG (reference sequence). The CDR3 spans 14 residues. CDR3 DNA: TGTGCCTGGGCCCCTAGCGGGAGGAGGTACGAGCAGTACTTC. The encoded protein is CAWAPSGRRYEQYF.

The V and J genes are TRBV19 and TRBJ2-2; D is possibly TRBD1 (6 bases). Trimming removed 8 bases from V and 4 bases from J, with 17 bases in between. Per the germline V gene, CDR1 is LNHDA and CDR2 is SQIVND (reference sequence). The CDR3 loop spans 15 amino acids. CDR3 in amino acids: CASRRGNWATGELFF. In DNA form, the CDR3 reads TGTGCCAGTCGAAGGGGGAATTGGGCCACCGGGGAGCTGTTTTTT.

The genes are TRBV10-1 and TRBJ2-1; 11 positions agree with TRBD2. The ends lost 7 bases at V and 4 bases at J; junction bases unmatched: 9. The length of the CDR3 is 16 residues. Germline CDR1 and CDR2: WNHNN and SYGVQD (reference sequence). Here the CDR3 reads CASNISGTSGYNEQFF. The CDR3 nucleotides read TGCGCCAGCAATATTTCCGGGACTAGCGGTTACAATGAGCAGTTCTTC.

This sequence joins TRBV23-1 and TRBJ2-1; the match to TRBD2 covers 11 bases. TRBV23-1 is noted as an ORF with a role that remains uncertain. With 1 base clipped from V and 0 bases from J, the junction kept 5 bases outside the gene matches. The length of the CDR3 is 18 residues. The CDR3 coding sequence is TGCGCCAGCAGTCAATGGGTAGCGGGGGGGAGCTCCTACAATGAGCAGTTCTTC. Residues: CASSQWVAGGSSYNEQFF.

V and J are TRBV7-6 and TRBJ1-1; D may be TRBD1 (5 bases). Trimming pared 5 bases from V and 9 bases from J, leaving 16 bases between. Germline V gene sequence: CDR1 SGHVS, CDR2 FNYEAQ. The CDR3 contains 13 residues. CDR3 nucleotide sequence: TGTGCCAGCAGCCCGCTGGGGGGGGAACAAGCTTTCTTT. It specifies CASSPLGGEQAFF.

This clone was counted once. The rearrangement uses TRBV6-5 and TRBJ2-1; 7 bases match TRBD2. Germline assignment: CDR1 MNHEY and CDR2 SVGAGI. The CDR3 has 14 amino acids. Trimming removed 8 bases from V and 0 bases from J; junction bases left unmatched: 4. CDR3 in amino acids: CASSGGLSYNEQFF. The DNA for the CDR3 is TGTGCCAGCTCGGGAGGACTCTCCTACAATGAGCAGTTCTTC.

The rearrangement joins TRBV19 to TRBJ2-7; TRBD1 matches at 10 bases. The length of the CDR3 is 15 residues. V dropped 5 bases and J dropped 2; count of bases not matched to a gene: 6. Per the germline V gene, CDR1 is LNHDA and CDR2 is SQIVND (reference sequence). The CDR3 bases are TGTGCCAGTAGTTTCGGGACAGGGGTAACCTACGAGCAGTACTTC. Translation: CASSFGTGVTYEQYF.

The chain employs TRBV7-3 and TRBJ2-7, with D maybe TRBD1 (6 bases). Germline V gene lookup returns CDR1 SGHTA and CDR2 FQGTGA. V was clipped by 5 bases and J by 2 bases, with 13 bases between them. The length of the CDR3 is 14 residues. The chain's CDR3 is CASSEGGPAYEQYF. CDR3 DNA sequence: TGTGCCAGCAGCGAAGGGGGACCAGCCTACGAGCAGTACTTC.

The chain couples TRBV4-2 to TRBJ2-1, with 10 nucleotides matching TRBD2. With 0 bases clipped from V and 8 bases from J, the junction kept 7 bases outside the gene matches. The CDR3 totals 16 residues. In germline, CDR1 is LGHNA, CDR2 YNFKEQ. CDR3 sequence: CASSQDTSGRADEQFF. The CDR3 bases are TGTGCCAGCAGCCAAGATACAAGCGGGAGGGCCGATGAGCAGTTCTTC.

This clone was counted once. The chain uses TRBV11-2 and TRBJ1-5; D is possibly TRBD1 (5 bases). Per germline, CDR1 SGHAT and CDR2 FQNNGV. The CDR3 extends over 15 amino acids. Trimming took 5 bases from V and 3 from J, leaving 14 bases between them. In DNA form, the CDR3 reads TGTGCCAGCAGCCTGGGGTTGGGGCCCAATCAGCCCCAGCATTTT. It encodes CASSLGLGPNQPQHF. The full variable domain, completed using reference TRBV11-2 and TRBJ1-5, is EAGVAQSPRYKIIEKRQSVAFWCNPISGHATLYWYQQILGQGPKLLIQFQNNGVVDDSQLPKDRFSAERLKGVDSTLKIQPAKLEDSAVYLCASSLGLGPNQPQHFGDGTRLSIL.

V usage is TRBV5-5 and J usage is TRBJ1-2, with D perhaps TRBD1 (6 bases). This CDR3 has 14 residues. CDR1 is SGHKS, CDR2 YYEKEE, per germline (reference sequence). The germline V and J ends were trimmed by 4 bases and 2 bases, with 12 bases remaining between them. The CDR3 region has the DNA TGTGCCAGCAGCGAGGGACAACGGAACTATGGCTACACCTTC. Amino acids: CASSEGQRNYGYTF.

The chain uses TRBV19 and TRBJ2-2; 10 nucleotides align to TRBD1. J lost 7 bases, V lost 4 bases, and 3 bases had no gene match. This CDR3 region has 14 residues. Looked up from germline, CDR1 is LNHDA and CDR2 is SQIVND (reference sequence). The CDR3 protein is CASSRTGGVGELFF. The CDR3 DNA reads TGTGCCAGTAGTAGGACAGGGGGTGTCGGGGAGCTGTTTTTT.

The sample holds one count of this clone. This rearrangement joins TRBV7-3 to TRBJ2-5; D possibly corresponds to TRBD2 (6 bases). The CDR3 contains 13 residues. Per the germline V gene, CDR1 is SGHTA and CDR2 is FQGTGA. V gave up 8 bases and J gave up 2 bases, with 12 bases separating them. In nucleotides, the CDR3 is TGTGCCAGCGGACGAGGGACTCAAGAGACCCAGTACTTC. Residues: CASGRGTQETQYF.

Written as DNA, the CDR3 is TGTGCCTGGAGCGACAACAAGTACATTCAGTACTTC. This encodes CAWSDNKYIQYF. J is TRBJ2-4 and V is TRBV30; D unresolved. Germline CDR1 is GTSNPN and CDR2 is SVGIG (reference sequence). V was shortened by 3 bases and J by 8 bases, with 11 bases between the two germline ends. This CDR3 region has 12 residues.

This sequence joins TRBV5-1 and TRBJ2-7, with TRBD1 identical over 10 bases. The V gene's germline CDR1 is SGHRS and CDR2 YFSETQ. CDR3 length: 13 amino acids. V shed 6 bases, J shed 5 bases, and the junction held 5 bases outside the gene matches. CDR3 coding DNA: TGCGCCAGCACCCAGACAGGGGGCGACGAGCAGTACTTC. The encoded protein is CASTQTGGDEQYF.

This chain links TRBV28 with TRBJ2-7; no firm D call. The length of the CDR3 is 12 residues. The germline V gene has CDR1 MDHEN and CDR2 SYDVKM. V was pared by 10 bases and J by 2 bases, with 12 bases between. The CDR3 is CATHGWAYEQYF. The CDR3 nucleotides are TGTGCCACCCACGGGTGGGCCTACGAGCAGTACTTC.

Many counts were recorded for this clone. This chain's CDR3 is CASRDLPGEKLFF. CDR3 coding DNA: TGTGCCAGCAGGGACTTACCGGGTGAAAAACTGTTTTTT. V and J are TRBV2 and TRBJ1-4; no firm D call. The ends were cut back, 6 bases at V and 7 bases at J, with 12 bases in the middle. Per germline, CDR1 SNHLY and CDR2 FYNNEI. The CDR3 is 13 amino acids.

The rearrangement uses TRBV12-3 or TRBV12-4 and TRBJ1-5; a possible D gene is TRBD1 (5 bases). The CDR3 extends over 13 amino acids. Between the trimmed V and J ends, which lost 4 bases and 6 bases, there was a span of 10 bases. The DNA for the CDR3 is TGTGCCAGCAGTTCCGGGACTTTTCAGCCCCAGCATTTT. Its translation is CASSSGTFQPQHF.